Following are 25 T cell receptor beta chains from one sample sequenced in a study of blood T cell repertoires in COVID-19. Libraries were prepared by immunoSEQ multiplex PCR; TCRdb keeps only in-frame clonotypes and omits some of them. The sample has 240,000 or so clones, around 87% seen once. The sample taken for sequencing was peripheral blood. These receptors came from a man between 60 and 75 years old who had recovered from COVID-19.

The V and J genes are TRBV5-8 and TRBJ2-5, with 12 bases matching TRBD1. Germline V lookup: CDR1 SGHTS, CDR2 YDEGEE. This CDR3 is 16 amino acids long. The V and J ends lost 4 bases and 4 bases, in that order; junction bases with no gene match: 8. The CDR3 spells CASSGGQGAVGETQYF. The CDR3 region has the DNA TGTGCCAGCAGCGGGGGACAGGGGGCGGTCGGAGAGACCCAGTACTTC.

The chain uses TRBV5-1 and TRBJ2-5; TRBD2 matches at 13 bases. The trim removed 2 bases at V and 4 bases at J, leaving 5 bases unmatched. The CDR3 sequence is 16 residues long. Germline lookup yields CDR1 SGHRS and CDR2 YFSETQ. CDR3 loop: CASSFSGTSGVETQYF. In DNA, the CDR3 is TGCGCCAGCAGCTTTTCCGGGACTAGCGGGGTAGAGACCCAGTACTTC.

The chain recombines TRBV2 with TRBJ1-5; 9 bases match TRBD1. The V gene end was trimmed by 0 bases and the J gene end by 4 bases; junction bases not matched to a gene: 7. This CDR3 comprises 17 residues. Germline V lookup: CDR1 SNHLY, CDR2 FYNNEI. This CDR3 reads CASSEARPGQGNQPQHF. In DNA form, the CDR3 reads TGTGCCAGCAGTGAAGCGCGACCGGGACAGGGTAATCAGCCCCAGCATTTT.

CDR3 sequence (DNA): TGTGCCAGCAGTTACACGACAGGGGAGGCTTTCTTT. This sequence encodes CASSYTTGEAFF. The chain is built from TRBV6-5 and TRBJ1-1, with 8 positions matching TRBD1. The CDR3 sequence is 12 residues long. The V and J ends lost 2 bases and 11 bases, in that order; junction bases with no gene match: 4. CDR1 MNHEY and CDR2 SVGAGI come from the germline V gene.

The chain has TRBV3-1 (or the pseudogene TRBV3-2) and TRBJ1-4, with 8 bases fitting TRBD1. CDR1 is LGHDT and CDR2 is YNNKEL in the germline V gene (reference sequence). J was trimmed by 2 bases and V by 4 bases; bases with no gene match: 6. CDR3 length equals 16 residues. The CDR3 reads CASSLRQGQTNEKLFF. Here the CDR3 DNA reads TGTGCCAGCAGCCTCAGACAGGGGCAGACTAATGAAAAACTGTTTTTT.

The chain joins TRBV2 to TRBJ1-2; no clear D gene. Germline V lookup: CDR1 SNHLY, CDR2 FYNNEI. Trimming removed 5 bases from V and 1 base from J, with 11 bases in between. This CDR3 comprises 14 residues. CDR3 amino acids: CASSPARVNYGYTF. The CDR3 DNA reads TGTGCCAGCAGTCCAGCGAGGGTTAACTATGGCTACACCTTC.

For this clone: Other DNA sequences in this specimen translate into the identical CDR3. The CDR3 here is CASSLGLAGGIADTQYF. The DNA of the CDR3 is TGCGCCAGCAGCTTGGGACTAGCGGGGGGTATTGCCGATACGCAGTATTTT. V and J are TRBV5-1 and TRBJ2-3, with 13 bases matching TRBD2. The CDR3 spans 17 residues. With V trimmed by 0 bases and J by 6 bases, 7 bases remained unmatched. The germline V gene has CDR1 SGHRS and CDR2 YFSETQ.

The table lists this clone with a few counts. This chain uses TRBV5-6 with TRBJ1-4, with TRBD1 identical over 10 bases. Germline V gives CDR1 SGHDT, CDR2 YYEEEE. Trimming cost V 4 bases and J 6 bases; bases outside gene matches: 3. This CDR3 comprises 14 residues. CDR3 bases: TGTGCCAGCAGCAAGACAGGGGGCGATGAAAAACTGTTTTTT. It yields the protein CASSKTGGDEKLFF.

This clone was observed a handful of times. The CDR3 region is CASREMGQDTYEQYF. The CDR3 DNA sequence: TGCGCCAGCAGGGAAATGGGACAGGATACCTACGAGCAGTACTTC. The chain is built from TRBV5-1 and TRBJ2-7, with 8 nucleotides matching TRBD1. Germline assignment: CDR1 SGHRS and CDR2 YFSETQ. With V trimmed by 5 bases and J by 2 bases, 9 bases remained unmatched. This CDR3 is 15 amino acids long.

The chain combines TRBV18 with TRBJ2-5; D unresolved. V was cut by 0 bases and J by 5 bases, with 7 bases left in between. This CDR3 comprises 13 residues. Germline V gives CDR1 KGHSH, CDR2 LQKENI. DNA of the CDR3: TGTGCCAGCTCACCACCTCGTGTCGAGACCCAGTACTTC. It encodes CASSPPRVETQYF. Full variable domain (rest looked up from reference TRBV18 and TRBJ2-5): NAGVMQNPRHLVRRRGQEARLRCSPMKGHSHVYWYRQLPEEGLKFMVYLQKENIIDESGMPKERFSAEFPKEGPSILRIQQVVRGDSAAYFCASSPPRVETQYFGPGTRLLVL.

V and J are TRBV4-1 and TRBJ1-5; 11 bases fit TRBD1. V was pared by 3 bases and J by 4 bases, with 5 bases of the junction left unmatched. The CDR3 runs 16 residues. CDR1 is MGHRA, CDR2 YSYEKL, per germline. The DNA for the CDR3 is TGCGCCAGCAGCCACACCCGGGACAGGGGGAATCAGCCCCAGCATTTT. Protein product: CASSHTRDRGNQPQHF.

The rearrangement links TRBV5-6 to TRBJ2-2; tentatively, D is TRBD2 (5 bases). Germline-derived CDR1 and CDR2 are SGHDT and YYEEEE. The CDR3 spans 17 residues. V dropped 4 bases and J dropped 0 bases, with 16 bases sitting between them. The DNA for the CDR3 is TGTGCCAGCAGCCCCATAACTGGACTTGCGAACACCGGGGAGCTGTTTTTT. This translates into CASSPITGLANTGELFF. Full variable domain (rest looked up from reference TRBV5-6 and TRBJ2-2): DAGVTQSPTHLIKTRGQQVTLRCSPKSGHDTVSWYQQALGQGPQFIFQYYEEEERQRGNFPDRFSGHQFPNYSSELNVNALLLGDSALYLCASSPITGLANTGELFFGEGSRLTVL.

The sample holds one count of this clone. J is TRBJ2-5 and V is TRBV29-1; possible D gene TRBD2, 6 bases. The CDR3 totals 17 residues. Trimming removed 2 bases from V and 0 bases from J, with 19 bases in between. Germline V gene data show CDR1 as SQVTM and CDR2 as ANQGSEA. This CDR3 is CSVERDWDSKYQETQYF. CDR3 bases: TGCAGCGTTGAAAGGGATTGGGACTCTAAGTACCAAGAGACCCAGTACTTC. Full variable domain (outside the CDR3, taken from reference TRBV29-1 and TRBJ2-5): SAVISQKPSRDICQRGTSLTIQCQVDSQVTMMFWYRQQPGQSLTLIATANQGSEATYESGFVIDKFPISRPNLTFSTLTVSNMSPEDSSIYLCSVERDWDSKYQETQYFGPGTRLLVL.

V is TRBV4-1 and J is TRBJ2-2; 7 bases match TRBD2. Germline V gene lookup returns CDR1 MGHRA and CDR2 YSYEKL. Germline trimming cut 4 bases from V and 1 base from J; bases unmatched to any gene: 6. The CDR3 loop spans 16 amino acids. The CDR3 DNA is TGCGCCAGCAGCCGTCCTCGGGGGGAGAACACCGGGGAGCTGTTTTTT. This translates into CASSRPRGENTGELFF.

The rearrangement uses TRBV27 and TRBJ2-7, with D possibly matching TRBD1 (5 bases). Germline V gene data show CDR1 as MNHEY and CDR2 as SMNVEV (reference sequence). Trimming left V 5 bases short and J 5 bases short, with 16 bases between. The length of the CDR3 is 14 residues. DNA of the CDR3: TGTGCCAGCAGTCCAGGGTTTTGGTCCCACGAGCAGTACGTC. Protein sequence: CASSPGFWSHEQYV.

This chain links TRBV18 with TRBJ1-1, with 10 positions matching TRBD1. The germline gives CDR1 KGHSH, CDR2 LQKENI. The length of the CDR3 is 14 residues. V shed 3 bases and J 4 bases; nucleotides not matched to a gene: 2. The DNA for the CDR3 is TGTGCCAGCTCACCGGGACAGGGGACCACTGAAGCTTTCTTT. This gives the protein CASSPGQGTTEAFF.

The rearrangement joins TRBV5-1 to TRBJ2-1; D is undetermined. CDR3 length: 15 amino acids. With 3 bases removed from V and 0 bases from J, the gap between germline ends came to 10 bases. Germline values: CDR1 SGHRS, CDR2 YFSETQ. Written as DNA, the CDR3 is TGCGCCAGCAGCTCTAACGCCGTCTCCTACAATGAGCAGTTCTTC. It encodes CASSSNAVSYNEQFF. Full variable domain (rest looked up from reference TRBV5-1 and TRBJ2-1): KAGVTQTPRYLIKTRGQQVTLSCSPISGHRSVSWYQQTPGQGLQFLFEYFSETQRNKGNFPGRFSGRQFSNSRSEMNVSTLELGDSALYLCASSSNAVSYNEQFFGPGTRLTVL.

The chain combines TRBV6-5 with TRBJ1-1, with D perhaps matching TRBD1 (6 bases). There are 14 residues in the CDR3. Trimming removed 7 bases from V and 3 bases from J, with 15 bases in between. CDR1 and CDR2 from the germline V gene are MNHEY and SVGAGI. CDR3 coding DNA: TGTGCCAGCACCGCGACAGGTTTCTACACTGAAGCTTTCTTT. Translating gives CASTATGFYTEAFF.

CDR3 sequence: CASSLGLSGDTQYF. The DNA for the CDR3 is TGTGCCAGCAGTTTAGGACTATCCGGAGATACGCAGTATTTT. The V gene is TRBV28, the J gene TRBJ2-3; tentatively, D is TRBD2 (6 bases). Looked up from germline, CDR1 is MDHEN and CDR2 is SYDVKM. V lost 2 bases and J lost 5, with 11 bases in between. The CDR3 is 14 amino acids.

This clone was seen a single time. V gene TRBV10-1 combines with J gene TRBJ2-3; TRBD1 matches 9 bases. CDR3 length equals 17 residues. With V trimmed by 0 bases and J by 3 bases, 7 bases remained unmatched. Germline CDR1 and CDR2: WNHNN and SYGVQD (reference sequence). The CDR3 sequence: CASSESTGGSWTDTQYF. The CDR3 nucleotides are TGCGCCAGCAGTGAGTCTACAGGGGGCTCGTGGACAGATACGCAGTATTTT.

This chain uses TRBV18 with TRBJ1-2; 10 positions agree with TRBD1. V lost 4 bases and J lost 8; bases outside the gene matches: 16. Germline V gene lookup returns CDR1 KGHSH and CDR2 LQKENI. The CDR3 is 17 amino acids. The CDR3 loop is CASSQRHPPGTGDGYTF. In DNA form, the CDR3 reads TGTGCCAGCTCACAGAGACACCCTCCGGGGACAGGGGACGGCTACACCTTC.

As for this clone: Other DNA sequences in this sample translate to the same CDR3. This rearrangement joins TRBV5-1 to TRBJ2-1, with a weak D call TRBD2 (6 bases). The CDR3 consists of 15 residues. Germline CDR1 reads SGHRS; CDR2 reads YFSETQ. V gave up 0 bases and J gave up 0 bases, with 7 bases separating them. CDR3 nucleotides: TGCGCCAGCAGCTTGGTGGGGGGCTCCTACAATGAGCAGTTCTTC. Protein: CASSLVGGSYNEQFF.

The chain recombines TRBV9 with TRBJ1-3; D remains ambiguous. Germline V gives CDR1 SGDLS, CDR2 YYNGEE. The germline V and J ends were trimmed by 0 bases and 4 bases, with 14 bases remaining between them. The CDR3 runs 16 residues. The CDR3 loop is CASSVEILTSGNTIYF. The CDR3 DNA reads TGTGCCAGCAGCGTAGAAATCCTAACGTCGGGAAACACCATATATTTT.

This clone has just a few counts. This CDR3 reads CASSSGVSDTEAFF. In nucleotides, the CDR3 is TGTGCCAGCAGCTCGGGGGTTTCGGACACTGAAGCTTTCTTT. V is TRBV7-8 and J is TRBJ1-1; D may be TRBD1 (5 bases). Germline V lookup: CDR1 SGHVS, CDR2 FQNEAQ. V lost 4 bases, J lost 3 bases, and 12 bases lay in between. This CDR3 contains 14 residues. Supplemented by reference TRBV7-8 and TRBJ1-1, the full variable domain reads GAGVSQSPRYKVAKRGQDVALRCDPISGHVSLFWYQQALGQGPEFLTYFQNEAQLDKSGLPSDRFFAERPEGSVSTLKIQRTQQEDSAVYLCASSSGVSDTEAFFGQGTRLTVV.

The rearrangement joins TRBV3-1 (or the pseudogene TRBV3-2) to TRBJ2-5; 8 nucleotides agree with TRBD2. Trimming removed 4 bases from V and 4 bases from J; junction bases left unmatched: 8. Germline V gene lookup returns CDR1 LGHDT and CDR2 YNNKEL (reference sequence). The CDR3 runs to 15 residues. The CDR3 coding sequence is TGTGCCAGCAGCCCGGTCGGGGGGGTGGGAGAGACCCAGTACTTC. This codes for CASSPVGGVGETQYF.